The 28 T cell receptor beta chains given below trace back to one sample, sequenced in a study of T cells in Graves' hyperthyroidism and ophthalmopathy. Amplified regions were TCR beta CDR3 sequences from RNA transcripts. First-round RT-PCR with HTBI primers amplified the TCR CDR3 region. TCRdb processed the multiplex PCR reads anew with MiXCR; each CDR3 protein has one entry. The repertoire holds approximately 620,000 distinct CDR3 sequences, more than 11% seen once, with about 5.8% in the top ten. Sequences were obtained from blood. The receptors derive from a woman in her twenties or thirties with Graves' hyperthyroidism that later progressed to Graves' ophthalmopathy.

This clonotype was picked up many times. The chain recombines TRBV29-1 with TRBJ1-1; D not certain. V lost 1 base and J lost 5, with 11 bases in between. There are 13 residues in the CDR3. Per the germline V gene, CDR1 is SQVTM and CDR2 is ANQGSEA. The CDR3 nucleotides are TGCAGCGTTGAAGTAACGGATGGAACTGAAGCTTTCTTT. As protein: CSVEVTDGTEAFF.

There are many counts of this clonotype. The CDR3 nucleotides read TGCGCCTACAAGCGCGAACAGGGTAACACTGAAGCTTTCTTT. Translation gives CAYKREQGNTEAFF. The rearrangement joins TRBV5-1 to TRBJ1-1, with a possible D match to TRBD1 (6 bases). This CDR3 comprises 14 residues. V was clipped by 10 bases and J by 2 bases, with 18 bases between them. CDR1 is SGHRS and CDR2 is YFSETQ in the germline V gene. The full variable domain, with the rest looked up from reference TRBV5-1 and TRBJ1-1, is KAGVTQTPRYLIKTRGQQVTLSCSPISGHRSVSWYQQTPGQGLQFLFEYFSETQRNKGNFPGRFSGRQFSNSRSEMNVSTLELGDSALYLCAYKREQGNTEAFFGQGTRLTVV.

The chain joins TRBV7-9 to TRBJ1-6; D is perhaps TRBD1 (6 bases). The germline V and J ends were trimmed by 1 base and 8 bases, with 12 bases remaining between them. The CDR3 covers 15 residues. Germline CDR1 reads SEHNR; CDR2 reads FQNEAQ (reference sequence). This chain's CDR3 is CASSLVQAGDSPLHF. The CDR3 DNA sequence: TGTGCCAGCAGCTTAGTCCAGGCAGGGGATTCACCCCTCCACTTT.

The gene calls are TRBV7-2 and TRBJ1-1; 7 nucleotides agree with TRBD1. This CDR3 contains 17 residues. With 4 bases clipped from V and 5 bases from J, the junction kept 16 bases outside the gene matches. Germline values: CDR1 SGHTA, CDR2 FQGNSA. The CDR3 region is CASSSPQGQRARTEAFF. The CDR3 nucleotides read TGTGCCAGCAGCTCCCCCCAGGGACAGAGGGCGAGAACTGAAGCTTTCTTT.

As to this clonotype: At one end the junction does not follow the germline gene, possibly because of a read error. The genes are TRBV7-9 and TRBJ1-1; TRBD1 is a possible D gene (5 bases). Germline V gives CDR1 SEHNR, CDR2 FQNEAQ (reference sequence). The CDR3 totals 13 residues. The DNA for the CDR3 is TGCTCGGTTTTTTGGGGGGGTAGCACTGAAGCTTTCTTT. Translating it yields CSVFWGGSTEAFF.

In this sample, this clonotype turned up a few times. This chain connects TRBV7-9 to TRBJ2-7; D is possibly TRBD1 (5 bases). Germline loops: CDR1 SEHNR, CDR2 FQNEAQ (reference sequence). The CDR3 sequence is 15 residues long. V lost 1 base, J lost 3 bases, and 13 bases lay in between. CDR3 sequence (DNA): TGTGCCAGCAGCTTAGTCCAGGGCCTTAACTACGAGCAGTACTTC. Its protein is CASSLVQGLNYEQYF.

V and J are TRBV6-2 or TRBV6-3 and TRBJ1-1; 8 bases fit TRBD1. The CDR3 covers 12 residues. Germline V gene data show CDR1 as MNHEY and CDR2 as SVGEGT. The J segment lost 4 bases and the V segment lost 5 bases, leaving 0 bases of the junction unmatched. CDR3 region: CASSGQGTEAFF. CDR3 sequence (DNA): TGTGCCAGCAGTGGACAGGGCACTGAAGCTTTCTTT.

This clonotype came up many times. The chain uses TRBV7-2 and TRBJ2-7; the D is unclear. The germline V and J ends were trimmed by 1 base and 1 base, with 14 bases remaining between them. This CDR3 contains 16 residues. Germline V gene data show CDR1 as SGHTA and CDR2 as FQGNSA. The CDR3 bases are TGTGCCAGCAGCTTAGAGGGTCTCAACGGGTCCTACGAGCAGTACTTC. It translates to CASSLEGLNGSYEQYF.

This clonotype has ten or more counts. The genes are TRBV28 and TRBJ1-1; D remains ambiguous. Trimming shortened V by 1 base and J by 4 bases, and 7 bases separated the two germline ends. Germline V gene data show CDR1 as MDHEN and CDR2 as SYDVKM. The CDR3 covers 13 residues. CDR3 coding DNA: TGTGCCAGCAGTTTATCGCAACCCACTGAAGCTTTCTTT. It yields the protein CASSLSQPTEAFF.

J is TRBJ2-6 and V is TRBV4-1; 7 bases line up with TRBD1. Germline CDR1 is MGHRA and CDR2 is YSYEKL. V shed 2 bases, J shed 0 bases, and the junction held 4 bases outside the gene matches. The CDR3 runs to 17 residues. The CDR3: CASSQRQGPSGANVLTF. The DNA for the CDR3 is TGCGCCAGCAGCCAACGACAGGGACCCTCTGGGGCCAACGTCCTGACTTTC.

The rearrangement joins TRBV28 to TRBJ2-4; 11 bases are a match to TRBD2. This CDR3 contains 19 residues. V was clipped by 5 bases and J by 1 base; unmatched bases: 13. Germline values: CDR1 MDHEN, CDR2 SYDVKM. The CDR3 region is CASSEGPSGRFVAKNIQYF. As DNA, the CDR3 is TGTGCCAGCAGTGAGGGGCCTAGCGGGAGGTTCGTGGCCAAAAACATTCAGTACTTC.

This clonotype has a count of ten or more. This chain joins TRBV7-9 and TRBJ1-1, with D unclear. This CDR3 comprises 14 residues. Per germline, CDR1 SEHNR and CDR2 FQNEAQ (reference sequence). The V gene lost 3 bases and the J gene lost 2 bases, with 10 bases spanning the gap. CDR3 nucleotides: TGTGCCAGCAGCTTCGAGGGAGCAAACACTGAAGCTTTCTTT. Residues: CASSFEGANTEAFF.

This chain joins TRBV4-2 and TRBJ2-7; no definite D call. CDR1 LGHNA and CDR2 YNFKEQ come from the germline V gene. The germline V and J ends were trimmed by 0 bases and 1 base, with 7 bases remaining between them. The CDR3 sequence is 14 residues long. The CDR3 DNA sequence: TGTGCCAGCAGCCAAGATATGGGTTCCTACGAGCAGTACTTC. Protein sequence: CASSQDMGSYEQYF.

This clonotype has a count of ten or more. The J gene is TRBJ2-3, the V gene TRBV6-2 or TRBV6-3; 7 nucleotides match TRBD2. Germline V lookup: CDR1 MNHEY, CDR2 SVGEGT. Trimming cost V 5 bases and J 0 bases; bases outside gene matches: 8. This CDR3 is built from 16 residues. CDR3 residues: CASSRGLRGSTDTQYF. The CDR3 coding sequence is TGTGCCAGCAGTCGGGGACTACGGGGAAGCACAGATACGCAGTATTTT.

This clonotype was picked up many times. This rearrangement joins TRBV5-5 to TRBJ2-7; no definite D call. Germline-derived CDR1 and CDR2 are SGHKS and YYEKEE (reference sequence). CDR3 size: 14 residues. Trimming removed 2 bases at V and 6 bases at J, with 15 bases between. DNA of the CDR3: TGTGCCAGCAGCTTCCTCCAGCCCCTACGCGAGCAGTACTTC. Translation: CASSFLQPLREQYF.

This clonotype has more than one count but fewer than ten. V usage is TRBV7-3 and J usage is TRBJ2-1, with no clear D. This CDR3 contains 13 residues. Trimming removed 5 bases at V and 3 bases at J, with 8 bases between. CDR1 SGHTA and CDR2 FQGTGA come from the germline V gene. CDR3 bases: TGTGCCAGCAGCACGGACCACTACAATGAGCAGTTCTTC. This gives the protein CASSTDHYNEQFF. Together with reference TRBV7-3 and TRBJ2-1, the CDR3 gives the full variable domain: GAGVSQTPSNKVTEKGKYVELRCDPISGHTALYWYRQSLGQGPEFLIYFQGTGAADDSGLPNDRFFAVRPEGSVSTLKIQRTERGDSAVYLCASSTDHYNEQFFGPGTRLTVL.

This clonotype occurred many times. The chain has TRBV5-5 and TRBJ2-2; 8 nucleotides line up with TRBD2. With V trimmed by 6 bases and J by 5 bases, 6 bases remained unmatched. The CDR3 is 14 residues long. Germline V CDR1 and CDR2: SGHKS, YYEKEE (reference sequence). This CDR3 is CASNREGGTGELFF. Written as DNA, the CDR3 is TGTGCCAGCAACCGGGAGGGCGGGACCGGGGAGCTGTTTTTT.

Comment on this clonotype: A much larger clone lies a single base off, so this may be a read error. V usage is TRBV28 and J usage is TRBJ1-1; D unresolved. Trimming removed 3 bases at V and 4 bases at J, with 9 bases between. CDR1 MDHEN and CDR2 SYDVKM come from the germline V gene. This CDR3 region has 13 residues. The CDR3 DNA reads as TGTGCCAGCAGTTTTGGGGTCGGCACTGAAGCTTTCTTT. It encodes CASSFGVGTEAFF.

This clonotype occurred a few times. The V and J genes are TRBV5-6 and TRBJ2-1; D is uncertain. Looked up from germline, CDR1 is SGHDT and CDR2 is YYEEEE. V dropped 0 bases and J dropped 3 bases, with 13 bases sitting between them. CDR3 length equals 16 residues. The CDR3: CASSLGKGLDYNEQFF. In nucleotides, the CDR3 is TGTGCCAGCAGCTTGGGCAAAGGGCTCGACTACAATGAGCAGTTCTTC.

This clonotype occurred a few times. A read error may explain this, as a much larger clone is one base away. The gene calls are TRBV15 and TRBJ2-7; D remains ambiguous. Looked up from germline, CDR1 is LNHNV and CDR2 is YYDKDF (reference sequence). This CDR3 contains 16 residues. This CDR3 is CATSRVQLGQSYGQYF. The CDR3 bases are TGTGCCACCAGCAGAGTCCAGTTAGGGCAGTCCTACGGGCAGTACTTC.

Comment on this clonotype: One end of the junction is discordant with germline, which a read error may explain. V gene TRBV29-1 combines with J gene TRBJ1-2; D is unclear. The CDR3 has 8 amino acids. The germline V gene encodes CDR1 SQVTM and CDR2 ANQGSEA. The CDR3 region is CSVVGSSF. CDR3 nucleotide sequence: TGCAGCGTTGTAGGGAGCTCCTTC.

This clonotype was detected many times. This chain connects TRBV20-1 to TRBJ2-1; 9 nucleotides line up with TRBD2. CDR1 DFQATT and CDR2 SNEGSKA come from the germline V gene (reference sequence). The V gene end was trimmed by 5 bases and the J gene end by 7 bases; junction bases not matched to a gene: 3. CDR3 length equals 12 residues. The DNA of the CDR3 is TGCAGTGCTCAGGGACTAGCTAATGAGCAGTTCTTC. This gives the protein CSAQGLANEQFF.

This clonotype appeared a single time. A much larger clone differs from this one at a single base, so this may be a read error. The V gene is TRBV7-2, the J gene TRBJ2-1; D is unclear. Trimming shortened V by 5 bases and J by 5 bases, and 10 bases separated the two germline ends. The CDR3 runs to 13 residues. Germline CDR1 SGHTA, CDR2 FQGNSA. As DNA, the CDR3 is TGTGCCAGCAGCACTGAAGACGACAATGAGCAGTTCTTC. This encodes CASSTEDDNEQFF. The entire variable domain, with the rest obtained from reference TRBV7-2 and TRBJ2-1, is as follows: GAGVSQSPSNKVTEKGKDVELRCDPISGHTALYWYRQSLGQGLEFLIYFQGNSAPDKSGLPSDRFSAERTGGSVSTLTIQRTQQEDSAVYLCASSTEDDNEQFFGPGTRLTVL.

In its sample, this clonotype was seen many times. V usage is TRBV6-1 and J usage is TRBJ1-1; possibly TRBD1 for D (5 bases). Trimming took 0 bases from V and 8 from J, leaving 7 bases between them. Germline V gene lookup returns CDR1 MNHNS and CDR2 SASEGT. The CDR3 contains 12 residues. This CDR3 reads CASSEANREAFF. The CDR3 DNA sequence: TGTGCCAGCAGTGAAGCTAACAGGGAAGCTTTCTTT.

With regard to this clonotype: A much larger clone differs by one base, so this may be a read error. This rearrangement joins TRBV6-2 or TRBV6-3 to TRBJ2-4; 8 bases map to TRBD2. CDR1 MNHEY and CDR2 SVGEGT come from the germline V gene. CDR3 length: 18 residues. The CDR3 region has the DNA TGTGACAGCGACCCCGGGACTAGGAGCCTTCTAGCCAAAAACATTCAGTACTTC. Translated, it gives CDSDPGTRSLLAKNIQYF.

To note about this clonotype: Being one base from a much bigger clone, this may be a read error. V and J are TRBV28 and TRBJ1-1; D may be TRBD1 (5 bases). Germline CDR1 reads MDHEN; CDR2 reads SYDVKM. CDR3 length: 12 residues. CDR3 sequence: CASSLDGGYALF. The CDR3 DNA is TGTGCCAGCAGCCTAGACGGGGGTTATGCTCTCTTT.

This clonotype was observed a handful of times. The chain carries TRBV25-1 and TRBJ2-1; D is unresolved. V lost 5 bases to trimming and J lost 6 bases, with 11 bases between them. CDR1 is MGHDK and CDR2 is SYGVNS in the germline V gene. The CDR3 has 13 residues. The CDR3 loop is CASSSLPSNEQFF. The CDR3, as DNA: TGTGCCAGCAGTTCTCTCCCCAGCAATGAGCAGTTCTTC.

The V and J genes are TRBV28 and TRBJ1-6, with unresolved D. The CDR3 totals 14 residues. Germline CDR1 MDHEN, CDR2 SYDVKM. V shed 8 bases and J shed 4 bases, with 12 bases lying between them. The CDR3 bases are TGTGCCAGCGGCGGGGAGGATTATAATTCACCCCTCCACTTT. Translated, it gives CASGGEDYNSPLHF.